The source of this TCR beta chain is a study of blood T cell repertoires in COVID-19 (dated by TCRdb to about 2020). As for the study more broadly: Samples covering the acute and convalescent phases of COVID-19 were provided by collaborators in the United States, Italy and Spain. Samples came from the ongoing ImmuneRACE study (first 160 participants) plus 1,254 subjects from 6 global collaborators. The dataset comprised deeply sampled blood TCRbeta repertoires from subjects exposed to, actively infected with, or recovered from COVID-19. The repertoires were released in a freely available public database intended as a resource for research on the immune response to SARS-CoV-2. The material from the prospective study consisted of cDNA or gDNA derived from T cells, B-cell-depleted T cells, or PBMCs. Where available, HLA class I and class II types were taken from metadata supplied by the sample provider and were not determined by assay-based typing. A de-identified subject ID, COVID-19 status, age in years and sex were almost always included in the sample metadata.

TCRbeta CDR3 regions were amplified from genomic DNA using the immunoSEQ Assay, a bias-controlled multiplex PCR. As for the authors' bioinformatics: The number of nucleated cells in each sample was estimated by amplification of reference gene primers within the assay. To quantify the absolute abundance of each unique TCRbeta CDR3 rearrangement, sequence reads were collapsed and filtered. For each sample, productive Simpson clonality was calculated as the square root of Simpson's diversity index over productive rearrangements. Here the immuneACCESS table is served through TCRdb, limited to in-frame sequences with V and J called. Missing clones are a known gap in these copies; in checked studies unresolved V genes cover under half, and the rest lacks a known reason. V, J and clone size reflect that table, while D and trimming were determined from the DNA. Here the sample has around 170,000 clones; around 84% occur a single time. The ten largest clones take up around 0.5% of the sample.

One collaborating source in Seattle enrolled patients during active infection and followed them longitudinally through the course of disease. Collaborating institutions collected whole blood in K2EDTA tubes following their own protocols. For TCRbeta analysis, collaborator samples were shipped as frozen whole blood, as isolated PBMCs, or as DNA extracted from either sample type. Regarding this clone: Its antigen is still unknown. No per-base quality is available; no much larger clone lies one base away.

The germline V and J ends show losses of 4 bases and 1 base respectively, and no gene match explains 14 bases of the junction. Inclusive of the bounding cysteine and phenylalanine, the CDR3 is 20 residues long. Solely the CDR3 DNA is kept, with 60 bases framed from the first base. Based on the germline V gene, the CDR1 and CDR2 sequences are LGHNA and YSLEER. The study at large found these results: The amount of clinical and demographic metadata varied by source and participant and was provided uncurated.

The specimen was peripheral blood. The sequence came from a man aged 55 to 70 with COVID-19, enrolled during active disease. The chain uses TRBV4-3 and TRBJ2-6, with TRBD1 identical over 9 junction bases. CDR3 region: CASSPRPPGQGISGANVLTF. The DNA sequence is TGCGCCAGCAGCCCCAGGCCCCCGGGACAGGGAATTTCTGGGGCCAACGTCCTGACTTTC.